This entry lists 24 T cell receptor beta chains sequenced from one sample in a study of graft-versus-host responses after intestinal transplantation. Using immunoSEQ multiplex PCR, the repertoire was profiled, and TCRdb retains in-frame clones only, with some absent. The sample includes about 22,000 clones, just over 75% seen only once; the top ten take 3%. Processing was applied to graft tissue in order to liberate intraepithelial and lamina propria lymphocytes. The input for sequencing was ileum tissue, taken 12 days after intestinal transplant. The receptor source for this set is a human patient who received an intestinal transplant, so some T cells may come from the graft donor.

This chain connects TRBV27 to TRBJ2-1; no clear D. CDR1 and CDR2 from the germline V gene are MNHEY and SMNVEV (reference sequence). The CDR3 has 14 residues. V was trimmed by 5 bases and J by 3 bases, leaving 11 bases between them. CDR3 nucleotides: TGTGCCAGCAGTCCCCTCGGAGTCTACAATGAGCAGTTCTTC. Protein product: CASSPLGVYNEQFF.

The V call is TRBV23-1, the J call TRBJ2-7, with 12 bases identical to TRBD1. TRBV23-1 is identified as an open reading frame with a role that is uncertain. The trim removed 7 bases at V and 5 bases at J, leaving 12 bases unmatched. This CDR3 comprises 16 residues. In DNA, the CDR3 is TGCGCCAGCATAACCGGGACAGGGGGCGATTGCCACGAGCAGTACTTC. Translation gives CASITGTGGDCHEQYF.

The V gene is TRBV13, the J gene TRBJ2-3; D ambiguous. Trimming stripped 0 bases from V and 1 base from J, with 14 bases between. Germline-derived CDR1 and CDR2 are PRHDT and FYEKMQ (reference sequence). This CDR3 spans 17 amino acids. The chain's CDR3 is CASSLGPGVVGTDTQYF. The CDR3 DNA reads TGTGCCAGCAGCTTAGGCCCGGGTGTTGTGGGCACAGATACGCAGTATTTT. Full variable domain (missing parts from reference TRBV13 and TRBJ2-3): AAGVIQSPRHLIKEKRETATLKCYPIPRHDTVYWYQQGPGQDPQFLISFYEKMQSDKGSIPDRFSAQQFSDYHSELNMSSLELGDSALYFCASSLGPGVVGTDTQYFGPGTRLTVL.

The V call is TRBV7-8, the J call TRBJ2-7, with unresolved D. The CDR3 loop spans 11 amino acids. Between the trimmed V and J ends, which lost 4 bases and 4 bases, there was a span of 5 bases. Germline V gene lookup returns CDR1 SGHVS and CDR2 FQNEAQ. The CDR3 nucleotides are TGTGCCAGCAGCTCCCAGTACGAGCAGTACTTC. Translation gives CASSSQYEQYF. Looking up the rest from reference TRBV7-8 and TRBJ2-7 gives the full variable domain: GAGVSQSPRYKVAKRGQDVALRCDPISGHVSLFWYQQALGQGPEFLTYFQNEAQLDKSGLPSDRFFAERPEGSVSTLKIQRTQQEDSAVYLCASSSQYEQYFGPGTRLTVT.

The chain is built from TRBV27 and TRBJ2-1, with a possible D match to TRBD1 (6 bases). CDR1 and CDR2 (germline): MNHEY, SMNVEV (reference sequence). The CDR3 extends over 15 amino acids. Trimming shortened V by 4 bases and J by 7 bases, and 17 bases separated the two germline ends. The CDR3 sequence is CASSWTAASPNEQFF. The DNA of the CDR3 is TGTGCCAGCAGTTGGACAGCGGCCTCCCCGAATGAGCAGTTCTTC.

The V call is TRBV6-5, the J call TRBJ2-5; tentatively, D is TRBD1 (5 bases). Looked up from germline, CDR1 is MNHEY and CDR2 is SVGAGI. The CDR3 runs 14 residues. Trimming removed 5 bases at V and 5 bases at J, with 15 bases between. The CDR3: CASSEGQGVETQYF. CDR3 coding DNA: TGTGCCAGCAGTGAAGGGCAGGGTGTGGAGACCCAGTACTTC.

The J gene is TRBJ2-7, the V gene TRBV6-5; maybe TRBD1 (6 bases). The CDR3 is made up of 13 amino acids. Germline-derived CDR1 and CDR2 are MNHEY and SVGAGI. V was pared by 7 bases and J by 7 bases, with 17 bases between. The CDR3 DNA is TGTGCCAGCACTAAAAGAGGGACATCTGAGCAGTACTTC. Translating gives CASTKRGTSEQYF.

The chain has TRBV10-3 and TRBJ2-7; TRBD1 matches 8 bases. With 3 bases clipped from V and 4 bases from J, the junction kept 14 bases outside the gene matches. This CDR3 has 17 residues. Germline loops: CDR1 ENHRY, CDR2 SYGVKD. In DNA form, the CDR3 reads TGTGCCATCAGTGACCCACAGGGGGAAGCCCCCATTTACGAGCAGTACTTC. Translation gives CAISDPQGEAPIYEQYF.

This clone was picked up a small number of times. This chain uses TRBV5-8 with TRBJ2-7; 11 bases align to TRBD1. The CDR3 spans 14 residues. Trimming cost V 4 bases and J 7 bases; bases outside gene matches: 7. Germline V CDR1 and CDR2: SGHTS, YDEGEE. CDR3 protein: CASSPGTGGGEQYF. The CDR3 DNA sequence: TGTGCCAGCAGCCCCGGGACAGGGGGTGGTGAGCAGTACTTC.

This clone was found a few times. This sequence joins TRBV19 and TRBJ1-5; 11 bases match TRBD1. Germline V lookup: CDR1 LNHDA, CDR2 SQIVND (reference sequence). V dropped 7 bases and J dropped 6; count of bases not matched to a gene: 5. There are 14 residues in the CDR3. The CDR3 region has the DNA TGTGCCAGTACCCGGGACAGGGGGGGTCAGCCCCAGCATTTT. Translated: CASTRDRGGQPQHF.

The V gene is TRBV20-1, the J gene TRBJ2-1; D possibly corresponds to TRBD1 (5 bases). This CDR3 is built from 11 residues. Germline V lookup: CDR1 DFQATT, CDR2 SNEGSKA (reference sequence). V was clipped by 7 bases and J by 5 bases, with 9 bases between them. CDR3 sequence (DNA): TGCAGTGTCAGGGAAAACAATGAGCAGTTCTTC. This sequence encodes CSVRENNEQFF.

This clone was seen once. J is TRBJ2-6 and V is TRBV5-4; 8 bases align to TRBD1. CDR3 length equals 14 residues. Germline V gene lookup returns CDR1 SGHNT and CDR2 YYREEE (reference sequence). V gave up 3 bases and J gave up 4 bases; unmatched junction bases: 0. The CDR3: CASSYRGGANVLTF. CDR3 coding DNA: TGTGCCAGCAGCTACAGGGGGGGGGCCAACGTCCTGACTTTC.

The J gene is TRBJ2-3, the V gene TRBV4-1; 9 bases align to TRBD1. V gave up 3 bases and J gave up 3 bases; unmatched junction bases: 10. CDR3 length equals 17 residues. Germline CDR1 and CDR2: MGHRA and YSYEKL. This CDR3 reads CASSHEYRGPSTDTQYF. DNA for the CDR3: TGCGCCAGCAGCCATGAGTACAGGGGGCCTTCGACAGATACGCAGTATTTT.

CDR3 nucleotide sequence: TGTGCCAGCAGTTACTACCAGGGTGGGTACGAGCAGTACTTC. Its protein product is CASSYYQGGYEQYF. V is TRBV6-6 and J is TRBJ2-7; the D gene is possibly TRBD1 (5 bases). Per the germline V gene, CDR1 is MNHNY and CDR2 is SVGAGI (reference sequence). V was pared by 1 base and J by 4 bases, with 11 bases between. The CDR3 contains 14 residues.

Regarding this clone: The junction and the germline gene differ at one end; a read error may be behind it. This chain uses TRBV19 with TRBJ2-1; D not resolved. Germline V lookup: CDR1 LNHDA, CDR2 SQIVND (reference sequence). The CDR3 has 14 amino acids. The CDR3 region has the DNA TGTGCCGGTAGTAATACTCCATCCTACAATGAGCAGTTCTTC. This codes for CAGSNTPSYNEQFF.

The chain joins TRBV2 to TRBJ2-7; weak D call: TRBD2 (6 bases). Trimming took 6 bases from V and 4 from J, leaving 16 bases between them. The CDR3 runs to 14 residues. Per the germline V gene, CDR1 is SNHLY and CDR2 is FYNNEI. CDR3 residues: CASRREAGYYEQYF. Written as DNA, the CDR3 is TGTGCCAGCAGGAGGGAGGCGGGCTATTACGAGCAGTACTTC. Variable domain in full (rest from reference TRBV2 and TRBJ2-7): EPEVTQTPSHQVTQMGQEVILRCVPISNHLYFYWYRQILGQKVEFLVSFYNNEISEKSEIFDDQFSVERPDGSNFTLKIRSTKLEDSAMYFCASRREAGYYEQYFGPGTRLTVT.

CDR3 sequence (DNA): TGTGCCAGGACCGGGACAGGGAGTCAGCCCCAGCATTTT. This translates into CARTGTGSQPQHF. The V gene is TRBV5-6, the J gene TRBJ1-5; 9 bases are a match to TRBD1. The CDR3 contains 13 residues. Per the germline V gene, CDR1 is SGHDT and CDR2 is YYEEEE. V lost 8 bases to trimming and J lost 6 bases; unmatched junction nucleotides: 6.

The genes are TRBV5-1 and TRBJ1-4, with 8 bases that match TRBD1. V gave up 3 bases and J gave up 5 bases; unmatched junction bases: 9. CDR3 length: 16 residues. Germline values: CDR1 SGHRS, CDR2 YFSETQ. The CDR3: CASSSPPGQENEKLFF. DNA of the CDR3: TGCGCCAGCAGCTCACCCCCGGGACAGGAGAATGAAAAACTGTTTTTT.

The V and J genes are TRBV7-3 and TRBJ2-3, with 9 bases fitting TRBD2. V shed 5 bases and J 0 bases; nucleotides not matched to a gene: 6. The CDR3 runs 16 residues. Germline V gives CDR1 SGHTA, CDR2 FQGTGA. The CDR3 region is CASSPRAGGSTDTQYF. The CDR3 coding sequence is TGTGCCAGCAGCCCCAGGGCGGGGGGGAGCACAGATACGCAGTATTTT.

The chain uses TRBV7-2 and TRBJ1-6; the D gene is possibly TRBD1 (5 bases). The length of the CDR3 is 15 residues. Germline lookup yields CDR1 SGHTA and CDR2 FQGNSA. Trimming removed 9 bases at V and 0 bases at J, with 12 bases between. The CDR3 region has the DNA TGTGCCAGGGGGGGGTTGGACTCCTATAATTCACCCCTCCACTTT. Translating gives CARGGLDSYNSPLHF. The complete variable domain, with remaining parts taken from reference TRBV7-2 and TRBJ1-6, reads GAGVSQSPSNKVTEKGKDVELRCDPISGHTALYWYRQSLGQGLEFLIYFQGNSAPDKSGLPSDRFSAERTGGSVSTLTIQRTQQEDSAVYLCARGGLDSYNSPLHFGNGTRLTVT.

The gene calls are TRBV5-6 and TRBJ1-2, with 8 bases matching TRBD1. The length of the CDR3 is 14 residues. CDR1 is SGHDT, CDR2 YYEEEE, per germline. J gave up 2 bases and V 0 bases, and 0 bases lay outside the gene matches. CDR3 amino acids: CASSLGTGNYGYTF. The DNA for the CDR3 is TGTGCCAGCAGCTTGGGGACAGGGAACTATGGCTACACCTTC.

This clone was detected only once. V usage is TRBV11-2 and J usage is TRBJ1-2; TRBD1 matches at 9 bases. The V segment lost 3 bases and the J segment 6 bases; nucleotides outside the gene matches: 17. The CDR3 is made up of 18 amino acids. From germline, CDR1 is SGHAT and CDR2 FQNNGV. This CDR3 reads CASSLVGGDRALPHGYTF. The CDR3 DNA is TGTGCCAGCAGCTTGGTCGGGGGGGACAGGGCCCTACCTCATGGCTACACCTTC.

The chain employs TRBV27 and TRBJ1-1, with D maybe TRBD1 (5 bases). V lost 1 base and J lost 4, with 7 bases in between. CDR1 and CDR2 (germline): MNHEY, SMNVEV (reference sequence). The CDR3 length is 13 residues. The CDR3 DNA reads TGTGCCAGCAGTTTATTGGGGGGCACTGAAGCTTTCTTT. Protein product: CASSLLGGTEAFF.

As regards this clone: Distinct nucleotide sequences in the sample also encode this CDR3. DNA of the CDR3: TGTGCCAGCTCACTAACTCGTGGGGCCAACTACGAGCAGTACTTC. Its protein is CASSLTRGANYEQYF. The chain recombines TRBV18 with TRBJ2-7; tentatively, D is TRBD1 (5 bases). V was pared by 4 bases and J by 3 bases, with 16 bases between. CDR3 length equals 15 residues. Germline V CDR1 and CDR2: KGHSH, LQKENI. Complete variable domain (other parts from reference TRBV18 and TRBJ2-7): NAGVMQNPRHLVRRRGQEARLRCSPMKGHSHVYWYRQLPEEGLKFMVYLQKENIIDESGMPKERFSAEFPKEGPSILRIQQVVRGDSAAYFCASSLTRGANYEQYFGPGTRLTVT.